What follows are 27 T cell receptor beta chains derived from one specimen sequenced in a study of identical twins. MiXCR, run by TCRdb on the 5' RACE reads, gives a single entry per CDR3 protein. The profile shows 240,000 or so distinct CDR3 sequences, 9.5% to 15% of them singletons. These same data were also listed under a study on yellow fever vaccine responses in identical twins.

The sequenced sample was memory (CD45RO+) T cells sorted from blood. These receptors were collected from a woman younger than 30 in good health.

In DNA, the CDR3 is TGTGCCAGCTCACCTGTAACAGCCTCCGAGCAGTACTTC. It specifies CASSPVTASEQYF. The chain employs TRBV18 and TRBJ2-7, with D hard to call. The CDR3 sequence is 13 residues long. Looked up from germline, CDR1 is KGHSH and CDR2 is LQKENI. V shed 3 bases and J shed 6 bases, with 12 bases lying between them.

This clonotype was seen ten or more times. V usage is TRBV20-1 and J usage is TRBJ2-7; D is uncertain. Germline lookup yields CDR1 DFQATT and CDR2 SNEGSKA (reference sequence). Trimming removed 0 bases from V and 6 bases from J, with 9 bases in between. This CDR3 has 12 amino acids. DNA of the CDR3: TGCAGTGCTAGAGAGCTGCTTTCCGAGCAGTACTTC. Translation: CSARELLSEQYF.

As regards this clonotype: The junction does not match germline at one end; this may be a read error. This sequence joins TRBV5-1 and TRBJ2-1; D gene ambiguous. The CDR3 contains 14 residues. Germline V gene sequence: CDR1 SGHRS, CDR2 YFSETQ. CDR3 bases: TGCGCCAGCAGCTTGTCCGGGTCCTACGATGAGCAGTTCTTC. Translation gives CASSLSGSYDEQFF. The full variable domain, rest sourced from reference TRBV5-1 and TRBJ2-1, is KAGVTQTPRYLIKTRGQQVTLSCSPISGHRSVSWYQQTPGQGLQFLFEYFSETQRNKGNFPGRFSGRQFSNSRSEMNVSTLELGDSALYLCASSLSGSYDEQFFGPGTRLTVL.

This clonotype was observed at least ten times. The chain combines TRBV12-3 or TRBV12-4 with TRBJ2-1, with D unresolved. This CDR3 is built from 16 residues. Trimming cost V 5 bases and J 2 bases, with 16 bases left between them. The CDR3 here is CASSNQVSRTYNEQFF. CDR3 bases: TGTGCCAGCAGTAATCAGGTGTCGAGGACCTACAATGAGCAGTTCTTC.

The chain combines TRBV29-1 with TRBJ2-3; TRBD2 aligns across 7 bases. Trimming cost V 3 bases and J 0 bases; bases outside gene matches: 9. The CDR3 runs 16 residues. Germline lookup yields CDR1 SQVTM and CDR2 ANQGSEA. In nucleotides, the CDR3 is TGCAGCGTTGATGCTAGCGGTCGGAGCAGCACAGATACGCAGTATTTT. Translation: CSVDASGRSSTDTQYF.

The rearrangement joins TRBV27 to TRBJ2-2; 8 nucleotides align to TRBD1. Germline V gene sequence: CDR1 MNHEY, CDR2 SMNVEV (reference sequence). The CDR3 is made up of 16 amino acids. The trim removed 5 bases at V and 7 bases at J, leaving 12 bases unmatched. In DNA form, the CDR3 reads TGTGCCAGCAGTCCTCGCCCGCAGGGGGCGGGCGGGGAGCTGTTTTTT. Encoded protein: CASSPRPQGAGGELFF.

The chain combines TRBV6-1 with TRBJ2-7; no clear D. Germline V gene data show CDR1 as MNHNS and CDR2 as SASEGT. The CDR3 is made up of 14 amino acids. V lost 4 bases and J lost 0, with 10 bases in between. The CDR3 sequence: CASSVLPSSYEQYF. The CDR3, as DNA: TGTGCCAGCAGTGTTCTCCCGAGCTCCTACGAGCAGTACTTC.

Only a few counts were recorded for this clonotype. The chain is built from TRBV6-2 or TRBV6-3 and TRBJ2-1; possible D gene TRBD2, 6 bases. This CDR3 region has 14 residues. The V gene lost 3 bases and the J gene lost 5 bases, with 11 bases spanning the gap. Germline CDR1 reads MNHEY; CDR2 reads SVGEGT. The CDR3 DNA reads TGTGCCAGCAGTTATTCGGGGACTCACAATGAGCAGTTCTTC. As protein: CASSYSGTHNEQFF.

The genes are TRBV18 and TRBJ1-2, with 7 bases matching TRBD1. Looked up from germline, CDR1 is KGHSH and CDR2 is LQKENI. The length of the CDR3 is 15 residues. After removal of 0 bases from V and 4 bases from J, the junction contained 5 bases not matched to a gene. The CDR3 sequence: CASSPPTGPIYGYTF. The CDR3 coding sequence is TGTGCCAGCTCACCACCGACAGGGCCTATCTATGGCTACACCTTC.

The V call is TRBV7-2, the J call TRBJ2-2, with TRBD2 matching 10 bases. The CDR3 contains 16 residues. J was trimmed by 6 bases and V by 5 bases; bases with no gene match: 9. Germline assignment: CDR1 SGHTA and CDR2 FQGNSA. CDR3 region: CASSARTSGFPGELFF. The DNA for the CDR3 is TGTGCCAGCAGCGCCAGGACTAGCGGTTTCCCCGGGGAGCTGTTTTTT.

This clonotype was counted between two and nine times. V usage is TRBV7-3 and J usage is TRBJ2-5; TRBD2 matches 12 bases. Trimming cost V 5 bases and J 0 bases; bases outside gene matches: 4. The CDR3 spans 16 residues. Germline V gives CDR1 SGHTA, CDR2 FQGTGA. CDR3 sequence reads: CASSRGLAGHQETQYF. The CDR3 coding sequence is TGTGCCAGCAGCCGAGGACTAGCGGGGCACCAAGAGACCCAGTACTTC.

This clonotype appeared a few times. The CDR3 loop reads CASSLVQGVNQPQHF. The CDR3 DNA reads as TGTGCCAGCAGCTTAGTACAGGGCGTGAATCAGCCCCAGCATTTT. The J gene is TRBJ1-5, the V gene TRBV7-2, with D perhaps TRBD1 (6 bases). V was clipped by 1 base and J by 4 bases, with 11 bases between them. The germline V gene encodes CDR1 SGHTA and CDR2 FQGNSA. This CDR3 has 15 amino acids.

This clonotype has at least ten counts. The chain recombines TRBV4-3 with TRBJ2-1; 8 bases map to TRBD1. The CDR3 runs 16 residues. V was clipped by 4 bases and J by 2 bases; unmatched bases: 7. Looked up from germline, CDR1 is LGHNA and CDR2 is YSLEER. The CDR3 sequence is CASSPTTGGAYNEQFF. In DNA form, the CDR3 reads TGCGCCAGCAGCCCAACCACAGGGGGAGCCTACAATGAGCAGTTCTTC.

The chain combines TRBV3-1 with TRBJ1-1, with D maybe TRBD1 (6 bases). The CDR3 totals 13 residues. The germline CDR1 and CDR2 sequences are LGHDT and YNNKEL (reference sequence). Deletions cut 3 bases from V and 6 bases from J, with 11 bases between. The CDR3 sequence: CASSHGRGSEAFF. The CDR3 DNA sequence: TGTGCCAGCAGCCACGGCAGGGGCTCTGAAGCTTTCTTT.

This clonotype was picked up a small number of times. This sequence joins TRBV27 and TRBJ2-2; 14 bases align to TRBD2. This CDR3 spans 17 amino acids. From germline, CDR1 is MNHEY and CDR2 SMNVEV (reference sequence). V shed 5 bases, J shed 6 bases, and the junction held 8 bases outside the gene matches. The CDR3 protein is CASSKPGLAGDAGELFF. The CDR3 DNA reads as TGTGCCAGCAGTAAACCGGGACTAGCGGGAGACGCCGGGGAGCTGTTTTTT.

The chain has TRBV20-1 and TRBJ2-7, with 10 bases identical to TRBD2. The CDR3 loop spans 13 amino acids. Per the germline V gene, CDR1 is DFQATT and CDR2 is SNEGSKA (reference sequence). The CDR3 region is CSPAGGDSYEQYF. The CDR3 nucleotides read TGCAGCCCAGCGGGGGGGGACTCCTACGAGCAGTACTTC.

This sequence joins TRBV27 and TRBJ2-7; TRBD2 matches 13 bases. CDR1 is MNHEY and CDR2 is SMNVEV in the germline V gene (reference sequence). The CDR3 sequence is 17 residues long. The ends lost 4 bases at V and 7 bases at J; junction bases unmatched: 13. CDR3 nucleotides: TGTGCCAGCAGTTCGGGACTAGCGGGGACGACTAAGGGTGAGCAGTACTTC. This codes for CASSSGLAGTTKGEQYF.

This clonotype was recorded a few times. CDR3 residues: CASSLGLAGRSSYNEQFF. In nucleotides, the CDR3 is TGCGCCAGCAGCTTGGGCCTAGCGGGCAGAAGCTCCTACAATGAGCAGTTCTTC. V gene TRBV5-1 combines with J gene TRBJ2-1; TRBD2 matches at 8 bases. J gave up 0 bases and V 0 bases, and 8 bases lay outside the gene matches. The CDR3 has 18 residues. Germline V gene lookup returns CDR1 SGHRS and CDR2 YFSETQ. The complete variable domain, with remaining parts taken from reference TRBV5-1 and TRBJ2-1, reads KAGVTQTPRYLIKTRGQQVTLSCSPISGHRSVSWYQQTPGQGLQFLFEYFSETQRNKGNFPGRFSGRQFSNSRSEMNVSTLELGDSALYLCASSLGLAGRSSYNEQFFGPGTRLTVL.

This clonotype was counted many times. The chain carries TRBV6-1 and TRBJ1-3; no reliable D call. This CDR3 contains 14 residues. Germline V CDR1 and CDR2: MNHNS, SASEGT. Trimming removed 5 bases from V and 0 bases from J, with 8 bases in between. The CDR3 region is CASSPSHSGNTIYF. DNA for the CDR3: TGTGCCAGCAGTCCGTCCCACTCTGGAAACACCATATATTTT.

This clonotype was found many times. The rearrangement uses TRBV12-3 or TRBV12-4 and TRBJ2-2; D gene ambiguous. The ends were cut back, 9 bases at V and 0 bases at J, with 11 bases in the middle. CDR3 size: 14 residues. CDR3 loop: CASSRKANTGELFF. As DNA, the CDR3 is TGTGCCAGTAGCCGTAAAGCGAACACCGGGGAGCTGTTTTTT.

This clonotype was seen ten or more times. The chain joins TRBV12-3 or TRBV12-4 to TRBJ2-3, with D maybe TRBD1 (6 bases). The CDR3 is 14 residues long. The V end lost 1 base, the J end lost 4 bases, and 9 bases lay between the germline ends. The CDR3 here is CASSLDRAPDTQYF. The CDR3 nucleotides are TGTGCCAGCAGTTTAGACAGGGCCCCAGATACGCAGTATTTT.

V is TRBV4-1 and J is TRBJ1-4; TRBD1 agrees at 9 bases. J was trimmed by 4 bases and V by 2 bases; bases with no gene match: 5. Germline-derived CDR1 and CDR2 are MGHRA and YSYEKL. The CDR3 spans 16 residues. CDR3 protein: CASSQLQGAGNEKLFF. CDR3 nucleotides: TGCGCCAGCAGCCAACTACAGGGGGCGGGTAATGAAAAACTGTTTTTT.

V gene TRBV3-1 combines with J gene TRBJ2-1; D is unclear. The CDR3 consists of 15 residues. Trimming removed 1 base from V and 0 bases from J, with 7 bases in between. Germline V lookup: CDR1 LGHDT, CDR2 YNNKEL (reference sequence). The CDR3 DNA is TGTGCCAGCAGCCAAGTGGGGAACTCCTACAATGAGCAGTTCTTC. Protein: CASSQVGNSYNEQFF.

The table lists this clonotype with a few counts. V and J are TRBV2 and TRBJ1-2; D ambiguous. The CDR3 length is 12 residues. The V gene's germline CDR1 is SNHLY and CDR2 FYNNEI. V was shortened by 3 bases and J by 8 bases, with 10 bases between the two germline ends. This chain's CDR3 is CASSDFGWGYTF. CDR3 coding DNA: TGTGCCAGCAGTGATTTTGGCTGGGGCTACACCTTC.

This clonotype was seen a handful of times. J is TRBJ1-2 and V is TRBV20-1, with TRBD1 as a possible D gene (5 bases). V was trimmed by 3 bases and J by 0 bases, leaving 14 bases between them. Germline CDR1 and CDR2: DFQATT and SNEGSKA (reference sequence). The CDR3 length is 15 residues. The CDR3 nucleotides read TGCAGTGCTAGTCCCGGGACCGGATCTAACTATGGCTACACCTTC. This codes for CSASPGTGSNYGYTF.

This clonotype was counted at least ten times. J is TRBJ2-1 and V is TRBV7-2; 9 bases align to TRBD2. The CDR3 runs 15 residues. Germline values: CDR1 SGHTA, CDR2 FQGNSA. V was pared by 10 bases and J by 0 bases, with 7 bases of the junction left unmatched. CDR3 bases: TGTGCCACCCGACTAGCGGAAAGCTCCTACAATGAGCAGTTCTTC. This sequence encodes CATRLAESSYNEQFF.

This clonotype was found a few times. The chain is built from TRBV28 and TRBJ2-7; possibly TRBD1 or TRBD2 for D (6 bases each). V was shortened by 3 bases and J by 2 bases, with 14 bases between the two germline ends. This CDR3 contains 15 residues. Germline loops: CDR1 MDHEN, CDR2 SYDVKM. The CDR3 region is CASSFRGVPPYEQYF. Here the CDR3 DNA reads TGTGCCAGCAGTTTTAGGGGGGTACCTCCCTACGAGCAGTACTTC. Full variable domain (remainder filled in from reference TRBV28 and TRBJ2-7): DVKVTQSSRYLVKRTGEKVFLECVQDMDHENMFWYRQDPGLGLRLIYFSYDVKMKEKGDIPEGYSVSREKKERFSLILESASTNQTSMYLCASSFRGVPPYEQYFGPGTRLTVT.